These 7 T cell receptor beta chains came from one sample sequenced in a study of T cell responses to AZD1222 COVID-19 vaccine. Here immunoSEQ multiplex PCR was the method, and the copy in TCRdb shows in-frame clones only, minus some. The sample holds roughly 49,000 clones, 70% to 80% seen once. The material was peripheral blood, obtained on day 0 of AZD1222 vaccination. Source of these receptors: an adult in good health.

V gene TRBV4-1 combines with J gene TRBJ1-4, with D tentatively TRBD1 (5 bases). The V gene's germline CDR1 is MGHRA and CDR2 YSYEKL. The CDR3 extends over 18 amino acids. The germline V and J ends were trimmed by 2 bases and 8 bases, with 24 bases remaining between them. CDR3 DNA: TGCGCCAGCAGCCAAATGAGGTTGGGGACCCCGAGTGGGGAAAAACTGTTTTTT. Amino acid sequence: CASSQMRLGTPSGEKLFF.

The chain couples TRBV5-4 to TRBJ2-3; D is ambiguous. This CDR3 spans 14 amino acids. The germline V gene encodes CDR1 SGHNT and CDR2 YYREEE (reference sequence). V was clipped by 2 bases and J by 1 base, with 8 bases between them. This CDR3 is CASSFGGRTDTQYF. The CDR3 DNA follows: TGTGCCAGCAGCTTTGGTGGGCGCACAGATACGCAGTATTTT.

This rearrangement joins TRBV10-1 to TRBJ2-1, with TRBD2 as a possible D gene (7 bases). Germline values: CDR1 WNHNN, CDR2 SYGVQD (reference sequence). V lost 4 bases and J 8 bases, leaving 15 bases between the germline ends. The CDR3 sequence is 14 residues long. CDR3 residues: CASSAGGAWDEQFF. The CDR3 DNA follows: TGCGCCAGCAGTGCGGGGGGCGCCTGGGATGAGCAGTTCTTC.

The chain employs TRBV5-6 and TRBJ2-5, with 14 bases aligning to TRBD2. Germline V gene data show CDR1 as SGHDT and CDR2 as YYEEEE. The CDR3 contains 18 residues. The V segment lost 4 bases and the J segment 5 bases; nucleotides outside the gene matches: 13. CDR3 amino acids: CASSAATSGRALRETQYF. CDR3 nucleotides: TGTGCCAGCAGCGCCGCGACTAGCGGGAGGGCCCTCAGGGAGACCCAGTACTTC.

The CDR3 nucleotides are TGTGCCAGTAGTCCCACAGGGGGCAGCATTCAGTACTTC. Translated, it gives CASSPTGGSIQYF. This chain uses TRBV19 with TRBJ2-4, with TRBD1 matching over 9 bases. This CDR3 is 13 amino acids long. CDR1 and CDR2 from the germline V gene are LNHDA and SQIVND (reference sequence). Losses at the gene ends were 5 bases for V and 9 bases for J; bases not matched to a gene: 5.

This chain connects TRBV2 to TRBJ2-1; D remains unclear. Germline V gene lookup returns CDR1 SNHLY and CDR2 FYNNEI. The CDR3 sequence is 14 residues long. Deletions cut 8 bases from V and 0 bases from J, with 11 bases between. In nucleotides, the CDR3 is TGTGCCAGCCGGACGATCAGCTCCTACAATGAGCAGTTCTTC. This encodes CASRTISSYNEQFF. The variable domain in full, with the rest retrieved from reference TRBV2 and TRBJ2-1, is EPEVTQTPSHQVTQMGQEVILRCVPISNHLYFYWYRQILGQKVEFLVSFYNNEISEKSEIFDDQFSVERPDGSNFTLKIRSTKLEDSAMYFCASRTISSYNEQFFGPGTRLTVL.

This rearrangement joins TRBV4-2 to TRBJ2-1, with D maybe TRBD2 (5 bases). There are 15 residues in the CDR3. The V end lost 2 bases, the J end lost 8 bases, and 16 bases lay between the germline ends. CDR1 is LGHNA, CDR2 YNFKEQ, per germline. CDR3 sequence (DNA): TGTGCCAGCAGCCAAATGGCCTCCACTAGGGATGAGCAGTTCTTC. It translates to CASSQMASTRDEQFF.